This T cell receptor beta chain originates from a study of radiation and T cells in renal cell carcinoma. The time point: baseline pretreatment blood. Treatment noted: 15 Gy SBRT to primary tumor, nephrectomy 4 weeks later. Libraries were prepared by immunoSEQ multiplex PCR; TCRdb keeps only in-frame clonotypes and omits some of them. The table shows 120,000 to 150,000 clones, with over 65% occurring only once. This receptor was taken from a woman aged 45-60 years with renal cell carcinoma. Here the sequenced sample was blood, taken from a patient whose treatment included radiotherapy and nephrectomy.

The CDR3 sequence: CASSQTDRGSYEQYF. CDR3 DNA sequence: TGTGCCAGCAGCCAGACGGACAGGGGCTCCTACGAGCAGTACTTC. The chain recombines TRBV4-2 with TRBJ2-7; 9 nucleotides match TRBD1. Germline V gene lookup returns CDR1 LGHNA and CDR2 YNFKEQ. The CDR3 is made up of 15 amino acids. The ends lost 3 bases at V and 0 bases at J; junction bases unmatched: 3.